The sequence of this TCR beta chain was determined in a study of cytomegalovirus exposure and HLA in healthy donors. This clone was seen a handful of times. Germline values: CDR1 SGHNT, CDR2 YYREEE (reference sequence). V dropped 4 bases and J dropped 1; count of bases not matched to a gene: 4. CDR3 length: 14 residues. The PCR had 60 Vbeta and 13 Jbeta primers. Original data processing: Unique TCR beta chains totaled some 78 million in a later count, with roughly 11 million of them shared. Measured with immunoSEQ multiplex PCR; TCRdb has only the in-frame clones, and not every one. That table gives V, J and clone size, and the DNA gave D and trimming. The sample has roughly 170,000 clones; 84% are singletons.

V usage is TRBV5-4 and J usage is TRBJ1-1; 7 nucleotides agree with TRBD1. Material for sequencing was PBMCs. This TCR came from a girl aged 2 to 9 in good health and CMV-seropositive. DNA for the CDR3: TGTGCCAGCAGCCCCCGACAGGGGAACACTGAAGCTTTCTTT. The encoded protein is CASSPRQGNTEAFF.